Listed below are T cell receptor beta chains from one sample, sequenced in a study of T-cell reconstitution after alpha-beta-depleted transplantation in children. Using its own MiXCR run on the PCR reads, TCRdb lists one record per CDR3 protein. The sample lists roughly 790,000 distinct CDR3 sequences, roughly 16% occurring once. The source was PBMCs, mostly from graft donor cells, collected 360 days after TCRalphabeta/CD19-depleted stem cell transplant. All receptors derive from a male patient under 18 who had a stem cell transplant for acute lymphoblastic leukemia, so the T cells may come from the graft donor. CDR3s include the opening cysteine and the closing phenylalanine or tryptophan. The D gene is left open where the match is weak. Not all rows give a size; the values are once, few, many and, for expanded clones, a class.

>TRBJ2-1|-|TRBV12-3/TRBV12-4|-
TGTGCCAGCAGTTTAGGGAGTTTTTTTGGAGGTCGGTTCTTC
CASSLGSFFGGRFF
>TRBJ2-3|-|TRBV11-3|-
TGTGCCAGCAGCCCCCGGGACCTCACAGATACGCAGTATTTT
CASSPRDLTDTQYF
>TRBJ2-6|TRBD1|TRBV7-8|once
TGTGCCAGCAGCTTCTTATGGACAGGGGGGAGCTCTGGGGCCAACGTCCTGACTTTC
CASSFLWTGGSSGANVLTF
>TRBJ2-7|-|TRBV29-1|-
TGCAGCGTTGAAGTTTTAGGGGGGACAGACTACGAGCAGTACTTC
CSVEVLGGTDYEQYF
>TRBJ1-4|-|TRBV29-1|-
TGCAGCGTTCAACCCACGGGGCGGGGGAGTGAAAAACTGTTTTTT
CSVQPTGRGSEKLFF
>TRBJ2-1|-|TRBV5-5|few
TGTGCCAGCAGCTTGGCTAAGGGCAATGAGCAGTTCTTC
CASSLAKGNEQFF
>TRBJ2-3|-|TRBV12-3/TRBV12-4|few
TGTGCCAGCAGTTTCAAGGATACGCAGTATTTT
CASSFKDTQYF
>TRBJ2-7|-|TRBV14|-
TGTGCCAGCAGCCCGCTCACTAGCCGCGAGCAGTACTTC
CASSPLTSREQYF
>TRBJ2-5|-|TRBV12-3/TRBV12-4|-
TGTGCCAGCAGTATCTGGGAGACCCAGTACTTC
CASSIWETQYF
>TRBJ2-3|-|TRBV6-5|-
TGTGCCAGCAGTTACCTCCGCCGCACAGATACGCAGTATTTT
CASSYLRRTDTQYF
>TRBJ2-1|-|TRBV10-1|-
TGCGCCAGCAGCCATGCCTGGGGGGACCTCTCCTACAATGAGCAGTTCTTC
CASSHAWGDLSYNEQFF
>TRBJ1-1|-|TRBV24-1|-
TGTGCCACTGCGGACCGTACGGAAGCTTTCTTT
CATADRTEAFF
>TRBJ2-3|TRBD2|TRBV28|-
TGTGCCAGCAGTTCGGGGGGGTGGGACACATACACAGATACGCAGTATTTT
CASSSGGWDTYTDTQYF
>TRBJ1-2|TRBD1|TRBV15|-
TGTGCCACCAGCAGAGAGGCACCGGGACAGAACTATGGCTACACCTTC
CATSREAPGQNYGYTF
>TRBJ2-1|-|TRBV6-5|-
TGTGCCAGCAGCCTTCTAAGTGCCCCCTACAATGAGCAGTTCTTC
CASSLLSAPYNEQFF
>TRBJ2-7|-|TRBV10-3|-
TGTGCCATCAGTCAGGGGCTTTCCTACGAGCAGTACTTC
CAISQGLSYEQYF
>TRBJ2-7|TRBD2|TRBV20-1|few
TGCAGTGCACGTTGGCGGGAGGGCAACGAGCAGTACTTC
CSARWREGNEQYF
>TRBJ1-2|-|TRBV4-1|few
TGCGCCAGCCGCACAGGGTCTTATGGCTACACCTTC
CASRTGSYGYTF
>TRBJ2-5|-|TRBV5-1|once
TGCGCCAGCAGCTTGGGTGGTGTGCAGTACTTC
CASSLGGVQYF
>TRBJ2-3|TRBD2|TRBV10-3|few
TGTGCCATCAGTGAGCCGACTAGCGGGAGAGATACAGATACGCAGTATTTT
CAISEPTSGRDTDTQYF
>TRBJ2-5|-|TRBV18|-
TGTGCCAGCTCACCACCGAGCAGGAATCGAGAGACCCAGTACTTC
CASSPPSRNRETQYF
>TRBJ2-1|-|TRBV5-1|-
TGCGCCAGCAGCGCCGGGGGGAGGGGGGCCAATGAGCAGTTCTTC
CASSAGGRGANEQFF
>TRBJ2-7|-|TRBV13|-
TGTGCCAGCAGCGTGACGGGGTTGGGGCAGTACTTC
CASSVTGLGQYF
>TRBJ2-3|-|TRBV7-2|few
TGTGCCAGCAGCTTCCCTGTGACAGGTTACACAGATACGCAGTATTTT
CASSFPVTGYTDTQYF
>TRBJ1-4|-|TRBV7-9|-
TGTGCCAGCAGCAGACGCGGGACAACAACTAATGAAAAACTGTTTTTT
CASSRRGTTTNEKLFF
>TRBJ1-1|TRBD1|TRBV6-6|few
TGTGCCAGCAGTCCCGTGGACAGGAAGGGCACTGAAGCTTTCTTT
CASSPVDRKGTEAFF
>TRBJ1-5|-|TRBV27|-
TGTGCCAGCGGACCTGCAGGGGTTAATCAGCCCCAGCATTTT
CASGPAGVNQPQHF
>TRBJ2-3|-|TRBV10-1|many
TGCGCCAACACCTGCACGGCAGCCGACGGAGATACGCAGTATTTT
CANTCTAADGDTQYF
>TRBJ1-2|TRBD1|TRBV19|-
TGTGCCAGCCGGGACAGCCTTAACTATGGCTACACCTTC
CASRDSLNYGYTF
>TRBJ2-1|-|TRBV12-3/TRBV12-4|few
TGTGCCACCCGAAGTGACAATGAGCAGTTCTTC
CATRSDNEQFF
>TRBJ2-7|TRBD1|TRBV5-6|few
TGTGCCAGCAGCTCCTGGACAGGGAACGAGCAGTACTTC
CASSSWTGNEQYF
>TRBJ2-1|TRBD1|TRBV5-1|few
TGCGCCAGCAGCTTAAACAGGGGTGCCCCCTACAATGAGCAGTTCTTC
CASSLNRGAPYNEQFF
>TRBJ2-3|TRBD1|TRBV6-2/TRBV6-3|many
TGTGCCAGCACTGGGACAGGGTTCACAGATACGCAGTATTTT
CASTGTGFTDTQYF
>TRBJ2-7|TRBD2|TRBV15|few
TGTGCCACCAGAGGCGGGACTAGCGACGAGCAGTACTTC
CATRGGTSDEQYF
>TRBJ2-5|TRBD1|TRBV5-5|-
TGTGCCAGCAGCTTAGGGACAGGGATCACAGAGGCCCAGTACTTC
CASSLGTGITEAQYF
>TRBJ2-1|-|TRBV29-1|-
TGCAGTAGCCGGTCGGCGAGGGACAATGAGCAGTTCTTC
CSSRSARDNEQFF
>TRBJ1-5|TRBD1|TRBV29-1|-
TGCAGCGTTGGGGCAGGGGGCGGACAGCCCCAGCATTTT
CSVGAGGGQPQHF
>TRBJ2-7|-|TRBV4-1|-
TGCGCCAGCAGTCCAGCCCTTCTCTACGAGCAGTACTTC
CASSPALLYEQYF
>TRBJ2-7|TRBD1|TRBV5-1|many
TGCGCCAGCAGCTGGGGACAGGGGAGTAGGACCTACGAGCAGTACTTC
CASSWGQGSRTYEQYF
>TRBJ2-6|TRBD1|TRBV15|-
TGTGCCACCAGCAGGGGACAGGCTGGGGCCAACGTCCTGACTTTC
CATSRGQAGANVLTF
>TRBJ2-1|TRBD1|TRBV15|few
TGTGCCACCAGCAGTGACAGGGGTTACAATGAGCAGTTCTTC
CATSSDRGYNEQFF
>TRBJ2-6|-|TRBV27|few
TGTGCCAGCAGTTGGGTGGTGGGCTCTGGGGCCAACGTCCTGACTTTC
CASSWVVGSGANVLTF
>TRBJ2-1|-|TRBV7-3|many
TGTGCCAGCAGCTTACAAGGTAGACTTGAGCAGTTCTTC
CASSLQGRLEQFF